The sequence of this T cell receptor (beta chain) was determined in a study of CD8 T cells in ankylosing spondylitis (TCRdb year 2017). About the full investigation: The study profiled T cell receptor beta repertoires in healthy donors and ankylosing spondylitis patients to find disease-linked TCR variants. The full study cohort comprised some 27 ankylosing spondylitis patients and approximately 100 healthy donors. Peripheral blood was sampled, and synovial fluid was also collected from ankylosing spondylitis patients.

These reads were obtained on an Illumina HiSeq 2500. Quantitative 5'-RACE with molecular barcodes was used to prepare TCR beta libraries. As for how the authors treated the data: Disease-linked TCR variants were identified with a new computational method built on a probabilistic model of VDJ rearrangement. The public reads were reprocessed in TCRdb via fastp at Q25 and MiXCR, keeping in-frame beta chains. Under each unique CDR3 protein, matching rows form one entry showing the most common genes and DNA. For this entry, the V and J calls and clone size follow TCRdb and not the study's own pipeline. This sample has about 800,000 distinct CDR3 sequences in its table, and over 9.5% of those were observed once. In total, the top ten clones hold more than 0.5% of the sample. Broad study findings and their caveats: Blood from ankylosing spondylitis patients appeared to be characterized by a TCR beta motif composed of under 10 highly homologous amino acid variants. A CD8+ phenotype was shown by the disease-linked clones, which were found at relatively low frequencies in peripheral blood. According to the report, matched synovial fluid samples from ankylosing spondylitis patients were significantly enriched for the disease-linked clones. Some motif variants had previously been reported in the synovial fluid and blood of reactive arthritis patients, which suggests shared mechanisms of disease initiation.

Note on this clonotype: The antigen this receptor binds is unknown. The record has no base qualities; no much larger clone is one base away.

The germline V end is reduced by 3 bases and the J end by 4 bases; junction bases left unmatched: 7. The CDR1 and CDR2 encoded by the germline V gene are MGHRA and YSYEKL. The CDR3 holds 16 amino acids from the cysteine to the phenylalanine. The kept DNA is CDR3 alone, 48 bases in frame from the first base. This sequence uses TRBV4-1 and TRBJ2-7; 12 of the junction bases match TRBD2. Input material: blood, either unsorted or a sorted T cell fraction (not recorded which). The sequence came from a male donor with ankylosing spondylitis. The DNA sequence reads TGCGCCAGCAGCCAGCTCCTAGCGGGGGGGCTATACGAGCAGTACTTC. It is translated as CASSQLLAGGLYEQYF.